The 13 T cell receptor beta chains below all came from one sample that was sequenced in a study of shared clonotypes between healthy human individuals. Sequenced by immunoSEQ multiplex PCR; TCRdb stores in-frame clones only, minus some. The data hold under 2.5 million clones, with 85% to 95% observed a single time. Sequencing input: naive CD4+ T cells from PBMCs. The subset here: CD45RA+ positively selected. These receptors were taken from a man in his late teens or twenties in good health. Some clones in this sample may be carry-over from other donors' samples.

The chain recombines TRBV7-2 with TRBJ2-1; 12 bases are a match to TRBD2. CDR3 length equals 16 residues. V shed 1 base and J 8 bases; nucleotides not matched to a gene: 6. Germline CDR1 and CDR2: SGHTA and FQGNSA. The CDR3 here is CASSLGSSGRVDEQFF. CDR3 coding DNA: TGTGCCAGCAGCTTAGGGTCTAGCGGGAGGGTAGATGAGCAGTTCTTC.

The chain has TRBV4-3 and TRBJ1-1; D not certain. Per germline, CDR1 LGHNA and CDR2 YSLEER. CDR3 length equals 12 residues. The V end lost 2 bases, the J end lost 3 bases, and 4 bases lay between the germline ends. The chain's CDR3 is CASSQSDTEAFF. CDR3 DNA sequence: TGCGCCAGCAGCCAATCCGACACTGAAGCTTTCTTT.

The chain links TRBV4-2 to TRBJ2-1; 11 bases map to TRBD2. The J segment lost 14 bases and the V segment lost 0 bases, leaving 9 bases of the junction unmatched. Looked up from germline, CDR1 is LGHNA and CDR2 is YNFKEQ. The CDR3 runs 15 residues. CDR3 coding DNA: TGTGCCAGCAGCCAAGATAGTTTGACTAGCGGGACGAAGTTCTTC. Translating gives CASSQDSLTSGTKFF.

CDR3 loop: CATGPGQGAEQYF. DNA for the CDR3: TGTGCCACCGGGCCGGGACAGGGGGCCGAGCAGTACTTC. The genes are TRBV2 and TRBJ2-7; 12 bases align to TRBD1. CDR3 length: 13 residues. Germline V gene lookup returns CDR1 SNHLY and CDR2 FYNNEI. The V gene end was trimmed by 10 bases and the J gene end by 6 bases; junction bases not matched to a gene: 7. Looking up the rest from reference TRBV2 and TRBJ2-7 gives the full variable domain: EPEVTQTPSHQVTQMGQEVILRCVPISNHLYFYWYRQILGQKVEFLVSFYNNEISEKSEIFDDQFSVERPDGSNFTLKIRSTKLEDSAMYFCATGPGQGAEQYFGPGTRLTVT.

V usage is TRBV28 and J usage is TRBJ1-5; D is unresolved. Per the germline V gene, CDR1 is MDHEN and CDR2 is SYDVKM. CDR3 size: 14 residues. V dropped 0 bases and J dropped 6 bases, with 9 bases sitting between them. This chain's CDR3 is CASSLWVWGQPQHF. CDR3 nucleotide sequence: TGTGCCAGCAGTTTATGGGTGTGGGGTCAGCCCCAGCATTTT.

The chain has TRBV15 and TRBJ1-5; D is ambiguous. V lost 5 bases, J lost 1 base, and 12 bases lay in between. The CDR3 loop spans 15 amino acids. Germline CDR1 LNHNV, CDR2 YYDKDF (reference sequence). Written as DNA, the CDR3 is TGTGCCACCAGCCCGTTGGGCGGGAGCAATCAGCCCCAGCATTTT. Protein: CATSPLGGSNQPQHF.

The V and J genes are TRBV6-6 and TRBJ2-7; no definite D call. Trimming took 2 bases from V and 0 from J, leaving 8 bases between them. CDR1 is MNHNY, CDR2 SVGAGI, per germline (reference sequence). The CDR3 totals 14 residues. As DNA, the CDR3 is TGTGCCAGCAGTTACAGGCAGGACTCCTACGAGCAGTACTTC. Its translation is CASSYRQDSYEQYF.

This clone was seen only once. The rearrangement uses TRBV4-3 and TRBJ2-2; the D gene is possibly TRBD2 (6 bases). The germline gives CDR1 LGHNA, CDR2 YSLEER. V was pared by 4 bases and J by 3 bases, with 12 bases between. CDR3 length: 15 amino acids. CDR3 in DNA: TGCGCCAGCAGCCCAACCGCGGGGTACACCGGGGAGCTGTTTTTT. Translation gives CASSPTAGYTGELFF.

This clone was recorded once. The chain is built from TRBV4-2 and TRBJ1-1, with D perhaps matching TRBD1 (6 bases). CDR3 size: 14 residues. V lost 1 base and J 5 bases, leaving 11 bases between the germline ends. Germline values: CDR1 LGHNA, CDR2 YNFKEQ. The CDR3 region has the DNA TGTGCCAGCAGCCAAGGAGAGGGGACAACTGAAGCTTTCTTT. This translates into CASSQGEGTTEAFF.

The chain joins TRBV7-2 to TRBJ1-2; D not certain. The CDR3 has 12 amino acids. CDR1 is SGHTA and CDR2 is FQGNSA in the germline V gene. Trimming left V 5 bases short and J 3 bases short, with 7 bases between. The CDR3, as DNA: TGTGCCAGCAGCGAAAGGGACTATGGCTACACCTTC. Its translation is CASSERDYGYTF. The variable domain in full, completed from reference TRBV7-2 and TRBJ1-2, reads GAGVSQSPSNKVTEKGKDVELRCDPISGHTALYWYRQSLGQGLEFLIYFQGNSAPDKSGLPSDRFSAERTGGSVSTLTIQRTQQEDSAVYLCASSERDYGYTFGSGTRLTVV.

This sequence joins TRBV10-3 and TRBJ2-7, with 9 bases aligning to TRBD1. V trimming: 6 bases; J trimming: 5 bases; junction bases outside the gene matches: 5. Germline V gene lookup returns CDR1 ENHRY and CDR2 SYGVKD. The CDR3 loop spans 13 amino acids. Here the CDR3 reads CAIRVQGADEQYF. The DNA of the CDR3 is TGTGCCATCAGAGTACAGGGGGCGGACGAGCAGTACTTC.

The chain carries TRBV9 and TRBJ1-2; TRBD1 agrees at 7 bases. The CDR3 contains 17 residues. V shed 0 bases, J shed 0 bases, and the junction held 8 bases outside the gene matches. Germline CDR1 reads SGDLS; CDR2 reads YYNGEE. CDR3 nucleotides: TGTGCCAGCAGCGTAGGGGCAGGGGGTAGAGCTAACTATGGCTACACCTTC. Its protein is CASSVGAGGRANYGYTF.

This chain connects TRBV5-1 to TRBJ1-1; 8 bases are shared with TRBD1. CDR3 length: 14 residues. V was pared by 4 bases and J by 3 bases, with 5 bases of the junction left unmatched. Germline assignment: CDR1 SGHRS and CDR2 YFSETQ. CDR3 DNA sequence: TGCGCCAGCAGCGGCCACAGGGGGGACACTGAAGCTTTCTTT. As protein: CASSGHRGDTEAFF.